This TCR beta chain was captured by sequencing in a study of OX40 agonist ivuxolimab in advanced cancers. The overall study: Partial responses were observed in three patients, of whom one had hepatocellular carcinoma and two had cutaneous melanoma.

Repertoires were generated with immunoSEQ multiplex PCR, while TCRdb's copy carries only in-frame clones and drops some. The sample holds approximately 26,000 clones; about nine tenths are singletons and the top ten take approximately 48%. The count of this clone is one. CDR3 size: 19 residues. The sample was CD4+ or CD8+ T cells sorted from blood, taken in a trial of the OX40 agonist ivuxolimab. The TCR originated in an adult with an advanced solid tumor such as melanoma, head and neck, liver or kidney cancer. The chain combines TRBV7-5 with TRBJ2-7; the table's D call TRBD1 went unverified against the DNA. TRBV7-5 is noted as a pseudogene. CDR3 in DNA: TGTGTCAGAAGCTTAAAGACGACAGATCGTTCTTTCCCTTCCTACGAGCAGTACTTC. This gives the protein CVRSLKTTDRSFPSYEQYF.